The 27 T cell receptor beta chains given below trace back to one sample, sequenced in a study of T cells in localized non-small cell lung cancer. Profiled with immunoSEQ multiplex PCR; TCRdb holds only in-frame clones, not every one. The sample yields about 17,000 clones, approximately 82% seen once. Material: peripheral blood, obtained before any cancer treatment. These receptors all stem from a male donor aged 60 or over with stage III lung adenocarcinoma.

This clone has a handful of counts. The chain joins TRBV5-1 to TRBJ2-7; 7 bases are a match to TRBD1. CDR1 and CDR2 (germline): SGHRS, YFSETQ. CDR3 length: 14 amino acids. The ends lost 2 bases at V and 6 bases at J; junction bases unmatched: 8. The CDR3 is CASSFRQGDGEQYF. The CDR3 DNA reads as TGCGCCAGCAGCTTCAGGCAGGGGGATGGCGAGCAGTACTTC.

The chain joins TRBV5-1 to TRBJ2-1; D is undetermined. CDR1 and CDR2 (germline): SGHRS, YFSETQ. V was trimmed by 5 bases and J by 1 base, leaving 7 bases between them. The CDR3 runs 13 residues. The CDR3 here is CASSGESYNEQFF. CDR3 bases: TGCGCCAGCAGTGGTGAATCCTACAATGAGCAGTTCTTC.

The chain is built from TRBV6-5 and TRBJ2-7; 9 bases are shared with TRBD1. Germline CDR1 MNHEY, CDR2 SVGAGI. Trimming at V came to 6 bases and at J to 3 bases, leaving 6 bases not matched to a gene. There are 14 residues in the CDR3. The CDR3 coding sequence is TGTGCCAGCAGCATGACAGGGGGGGACTACGAGCAGTACTTC. It encodes CASSMTGGDYEQYF.

The CDR3 is CASSLTGTPYEQYF. The CDR3 DNA reads TGTGCCAGCAGCTTAACCGGGACTCCATACGAGCAGTACTTC. V usage is TRBV5-6 and J usage is TRBJ2-7; possible D gene TRBD2, 6 bases. With 2 bases removed from V and 4 bases from J, the gap between germline ends came to 13 bases. CDR3 length equals 14 residues. CDR1 is SGHDT, CDR2 YYEEEE, per germline.

The V gene is TRBV5-1, the J gene TRBJ1-5; D might be TRBD1 (5 bases). V lost 1 base to trimming and J lost 6 bases, with 11 bases between them. The CDR3 loop spans 14 amino acids. Germline CDR1 reads SGHRS; CDR2 reads YFSETQ. In DNA form, the CDR3 reads TGCGCCAGCAGCTTGATGGGGCAAGGTCAGCCCCAGCATTTT. Amino acid sequence: CASSLMGQGQPQHF.

Here the CDR3 DNA reads TGTGCCAGCAGCCCCCTCCGGGACGCCGGTATATTGAACACTGAAGCTTTCTTT. Its translation is CASSPLRDAGILNTEAFF. The chain employs TRBV21-1 and TRBJ1-1. TRBV21-1 is an annotated pseudogene. The CDR3 spans 18 residues.

The chain links TRBV7-3 to TRBJ1-1; D gene ambiguous. The V end was cut by 4 bases, the J end by 0 bases, with 6 bases between. Germline-derived CDR1 and CDR2 are SGHTA and FQGTGA. The CDR3 is made up of 13 amino acids. This CDR3 reads CASSSSVNTEAFF. CDR3 DNA: TGTGCCAGCAGCTCCTCAGTGAACACTGAAGCTTTCTTT.

This chain connects TRBV30 to TRBJ2-3; perhaps TRBD1 as D (5 bases). The CDR3 has 13 residues. The V end was cut by 3 bases, the J end by 6 bases, with 13 bases between. Germline V gene data show CDR1 as GTSNPN and CDR2 as SVGIG (reference sequence). CDR3 nucleotides: TGTGCCTGGAGGGCAGGGAATCGGGATACGCAGTATTTT. It is translated as CAWRAGNRDTQYF.

This clone was counted a single time. The chain is built from TRBV9 and TRBJ2-3; D is perhaps TRBD2 (7 bases). V was clipped by 4 bases and J by 5 bases, with 23 bases between them. CDR1 and CDR2 from the germline V gene are SGDLS and YYNGEE. The length of the CDR3 is 17 residues. CDR3 residues: CASSTIPSGGARDTQYF. CDR3 sequence (DNA): TGTGCCAGCAGCACGATCCCCTCTGGGGGGGCCAGAGATACGCAGTATTTT.

The chain couples TRBV9 to TRBJ2-3; 8 nucleotides match TRBD2. Germline CDR1 reads SGDLS; CDR2 reads YYNGEE. V shed 0 bases and J 3 bases; nucleotides not matched to a gene: 3. The CDR3 has 15 amino acids. As DNA, the CDR3 is TGTGCCAGCAGCGTAGGAAGCGGGGGTACAGATACGCAGTATTTT. Translating gives CASSVGSGGTDTQYF. The entire variable domain, with the rest obtained from reference TRBV9 and TRBJ2-3, is as follows: DSGVTQTPKHLITATGQRVTLRCSPRSGDLSVYWYQQSLDQGLQFLIQYYNGEERAKGNILERFSAQQFPDLHSELNLSSLELGDSALYFCASSVGSGGTDTQYFGPGTRLTVL.

V usage is TRBV5-1 and J usage is TRBJ1-5; 7 nucleotides align to TRBD1. The germline V gene has CDR1 SGHRS and CDR2 YFSETQ. V lost 3 bases to trimming and J lost 0 bases; unmatched junction nucleotides: 15. This CDR3 has 19 amino acids. The CDR3 nucleotides read TGCGCCAGCAGCTCAAACCCGACAGGGTCAGGGGATAGCAATCAGCCCCAGCATTTT. It encodes CASSSNPTGSGDSNQPQHF.

The chain uses TRBV2 and TRBJ2-3; 7 bases fit TRBD2. The germline CDR1 and CDR2 sequences are SNHLY and FYNNEI. CDR3 length equals 16 residues. The trim removed 0 bases at V and 3 bases at J, leaving 6 bases unmatched. The CDR3 DNA reads TGTGCCAGCAGTGAAGCCAGAGCGGGGCAGACAGATACGCAGTATTTT. It codes for CASSEARAGQTDTQYF.

Concerning this clone: Germline and junction disagree at one end, which may indicate a read error. The genes are TRBV14 and TRBJ2-2; 9 nucleotides match TRBD1. Germline loops: CDR1 SGHDN, CDR2 FVKESK. The CDR3 has 17 amino acids. In nucleotides, the CDR3 is TGTGTCAGCAGCCAAGGAGGTCCGGGACAGGGTCCCGGGGAGCTGTTTTTT. This codes for CVSSQGGPGQGPGELFF.

The CDR3, as DNA: TGTGCCAGCAGCTTGGCCGGGGACTTAAGCACAGATACGCAGTATTTT. This gives the protein CASSLAGDLSTDTQYF. This rearrangement joins TRBV5-6 to TRBJ2-3; tentatively, D is TRBD2 (6 bases). This CDR3 is 16 amino acids long. V was trimmed by 0 bases and J by 0 bases, leaving 11 bases between them. The germline CDR1 and CDR2 sequences are SGHDT and YYEEEE.

This chain connects TRBV19 to TRBJ1-4; D unresolved. The CDR3 is 15 residues long. V lost 3 bases and J 5 bases, leaving 13 bases between the germline ends. Germline values: CDR1 LNHDA, CDR2 SQIVND (reference sequence). The CDR3 here is CASSMSSVNNEKLFF. DNA for the CDR3: TGTGCCAGTAGTATGTCGTCAGTTAACAATGAAAAACTGTTTTTT. Based on the CDR3 plus reference TRBV19 and TRBJ1-4, the full variable domain is DGGITQSPKYLFRKEGQNVTLSCEQNLNHDAMYWYRQDPGQGLRLIYYSQIVNDFQKGDIAEGYSVSREKKESFPLTVTSAQKNPTAFYLCASSMSSVNNEKLFFGSGTQLSVL.

The J gene is TRBJ1-3, the V gene TRBV5-4; D perhaps matches TRBD1 (6 bases). Germline V gene data show CDR1 as SGHNT and CDR2 as YYREEE (reference sequence). Trimming shortened V by 6 bases and J by 0 bases, and 10 bases separated the two germline ends. The CDR3 length is 14 residues. The CDR3 nucleotides read TGTGCCAGCACCGGAGGGGGCTCTGGAAACACCATATATTTT. Its protein is CASTGGGSGNTIYF.

The chain uses TRBV5-1 and TRBJ1-5; 8 bases agree with TRBD1. This CDR3 is built from 21 residues. The trim removed 1 base at V and 2 bases at J, leaving 20 bases unmatched. Per germline, CDR1 SGHRS and CDR2 YFSETQ. The CDR3, as DNA: TGCGCCAGCAGCTTGTACCAGGGGGCGCGTTTATGGCGAAATGGCAATCAGCCCCAGCATTTT. Translated, it gives CASSLYQGARLWRNGNQPQHF. Using reference TRBV5-1 and TRBJ1-5 for the parts outside the CDR3, the full variable domain is KAGVTQTPRYLIKTRGQQVTLSCSPISGHRSVSWYQQTPGQGLQFLFEYFSETQRNKGNFPGRFSGRQFSNSRSEMNVSTLELGDSALYLCASSLYQGARLWRNGNQPQHFGDGTRLSIL.

The chain uses TRBV4-1 and TRBJ1-2; D remains unclear. CDR1 and CDR2 from the germline V gene are MGHRA and YSYEKL. Trimming stripped 1 base from V and 4 bases from J, with 10 bases between. The length of the CDR3 is 14 residues. This chain's CDR3 is CASSQGTAVYGYTF. DNA for the CDR3: TGCGCCAGCAGCCAAGGAACAGCAGTCTATGGCTACACCTTC.

The chain couples TRBV7-8 to TRBJ1-2, with 12 bases lining up with TRBD1. From germline, CDR1 is SGHVS and CDR2 FQNEAQ. V trimming: 5 bases; J trimming: 8 bases; junction bases outside the gene matches: 6. This CDR3 has 14 residues. Written as DNA, the CDR3 is TGTGCCAGCAGCGGAGGGACAGGGGGCGGGGGCTACACCTTC. Amino acids: CASSGGTGGGGYTF.

V and J are TRBV7-9 and TRBJ1-6; 8 nucleotides line up with TRBD1. This CDR3 spans 15 amino acids. The V segment lost 1 base and the J segment 13 bases; nucleotides outside the gene matches: 9. Germline CDR1 is SEHNR and CDR2 is FQNEAQ (reference sequence). CDR3 in amino acids: CASSLGGTGQAPLHF. The CDR3 coding sequence is TGTGCCAGCAGCTTAGGAGGGACAGGTCAAGCTCCCCTCCACTTT.

The genes are TRBV13 and TRBJ1-2; D is unresolved. CDR1 and CDR2 (germline): PRHDT, FYEKMQ (reference sequence). V was shortened by 6 bases and J by 6 bases, with 14 bases between the two germline ends. The CDR3 loop spans 13 amino acids. The CDR3 here is CASSLTGVDGYTF. Written as DNA, the CDR3 is TGTGCCAGCAGTTTAACGGGCGTCGATGGCTACACCTTC.

This rearrangement joins TRBV18 to TRBJ1-5, with 7 bases fitting TRBD1. Germline CDR1 and CDR2: KGHSH and LQKENI. Trimming at V came to 6 bases and at J to 5 bases, leaving 4 bases not matched to a gene. This CDR3 comprises 13 residues. The CDR3 DNA follows: TGTGCCAGCTCTCCCGGGACAGATCAGCCCCAGCATTTT. The encoded protein is CASSPGTDQPQHF.

This clone was observed once. The rearrangement uses TRBV27 and TRBJ1-4; D may be TRBD1 (6 bases). This CDR3 has 15 amino acids. Germline CDR1 is MNHEY and CDR2 is SMNVEV (reference sequence). Trimming took off 4 bases at V and 12 bases at J, with 21 bases between the two ends. The CDR3 region has the DNA TGTGCCAGCAGTTCTTCACAGGGCTCCCTCCTTCAACTGTTTTTT. This translates into CASSSSQGSLLQLFF.

This chain links TRBV5-8 with TRBJ2-3, with 11 bases identical to TRBD1. The CDR3 is 16 residues long. The germline CDR1 and CDR2 sequences are SGHTS and YDEGEE. J lost 4 bases, V lost 0 bases, and 4 bases had no gene match. CDR3 sequence reads: CASSLGTGGASDTQYF. CDR3 nucleotide sequence: TGTGCCAGCAGCTTGGGGACAGGGGGCGCGTCAGATACGCAGTATTTT.

This clone was observed once. The V gene is TRBV19, the J gene TRBJ1-1; D not resolved. The CDR3 has 14 amino acids. V lost 1 base and J 8 bases, leaving 14 bases between the germline ends. The germline V gene has CDR1 LNHDA and CDR2 SQIVND (reference sequence). CDR3 in amino acids: CASSIGGLGSEAFF. CDR3 nucleotide sequence: TGTGCCAGTAGTATAGGAGGGCTAGGATCCGAAGCTTTCTTT.

The J gene is TRBJ1-2, the V gene TRBV30; D may be TRBD1 (6 bases). Germline assignment: CDR1 GTSNPN and CDR2 SVGIG (reference sequence). The CDR3 runs to 13 residues. The V end lost 8 bases, the J end lost 4 bases, and 17 bases lay between the germline ends. CDR3 sequence: CAAEQGSFYGYTF. The CDR3, as DNA: TGTGCCGCCGAACAGGGTTCCTTCTATGGCTACACCTTC.

This chain connects TRBV6-1 to TRBJ1-1; a weak D match, TRBD1 (6 bases). CDR3 length equals 14 residues. CDR1 is MNHNS, CDR2 SASEGT, per germline. V shed 2 bases and J shed 3 bases, with 10 bases lying between them. CDR3 loop: CASSEQGWYTEAFF. The CDR3 nucleotides read TGTGCCAGCAGTGAACAGGGGTGGTACACTGAAGCTTTCTTT.